The 20 T cell receptor beta chains reported below all come from one sample, sequenced in a study of early T cells in non-severe SARS-CoV-2 infection. TCRdb reprocessed the 5' RACE reads with MiXCR, giving one entry per CDR3 protein. Among under 100,000 distinct CDR3 sequences listed, approximately 11% were seen once. Sequenced sample: whole blood. These TCRs come from an adult who was a healthcare worker with PCR-confirmed SARS-CoV-2 infection or an uninfected control (not recorded which).

The table lists this clonotype with a count of one. The J gene is TRBJ2-5, the V gene TRBV5-1; D may match TRBD1 or TRBD2 (5 bases each). Germline V gene lookup returns CDR1 SGHRS and CDR2 YFSETQ. The ends were cut back, 4 bases at V and 1 base at J, with 14 bases in the middle. The CDR3 sequence is 15 residues long. CDR3 DNA: TGCGCCAGCAGCCCGTTGCAGGGAGCCCAAGAGACCCAGTACTTC. Residues: CASSPLQGAQETQYF.

This clonotype was seen repeatedly, ten times or more. One junction end disagrees with the germline gene, perhaps due to a read error. The chain has TRBV14 and TRBJ1-1, with a tentative D call TRBD1 (5 bases). The CDR3 is 16 amino acids. The V gene's germline CDR1 is SGHDN and CDR2 FVKESK. CDR3: CASSPAPGQGATEVFF. The CDR3, as DNA: TGTGCCAGCAGCCCCGCCCCGGGGCAGGGAGCCACTGAAGTTTTCTTT.

In this sample, this clonotype turned up many times. The genes are TRBV20-1 and TRBJ2-7, with D possibly TRBD2 on 6 matching bases. The CDR3 length is 12 residues. Trimming pared 6 bases from V and 3 bases from J, leaving 12 bases between. Germline V lookup: CDR1 DFQATT, CDR2 SNEGSKA (reference sequence). The CDR3 sequence: CSATGLLYEQYF. The CDR3, as DNA: TGCAGTGCAACGGGACTCCTCTACGAGCAGTACTTC.

This chain uses TRBV19 with TRBJ2-3, with a tentative D call TRBD1 (6 bases). This CDR3 has 16 residues. Trimming stripped 9 bases from V and 1 base from J, with 20 bases between. The V gene's germline CDR1 is LNHDA and CDR2 SQIVND (reference sequence). The CDR3 loop is CASSPDLTGRTDTQYF. DNA of the CDR3: TGTGCCAGCTCGCCCGACCTGACAGGCCGCACAGATACGCAGTATTTT.

This clonotype was counted many times. The chain employs TRBV4-1 and TRBJ2-1; 9 positions agree with TRBD1. The CDR3 is made up of 19 amino acids. Germline CDR1 MGHRA, CDR2 YSYEKL. With 2 bases clipped from V and 5 bases from J, the junction kept 16 bases outside the gene matches. The CDR3 DNA is TGCGCCAGCAGCCAACGGCTTAACTCTGACAGGGGGATCCACAATGAGCAGTTCTTC. It codes for CASSQRLNSDRGIHNEQFF.

This clonotype was recorded at least ten times. The rearrangement uses TRBV29-1 and TRBJ2-7; the match to TRBD1 covers 9 bases. Germline V gene sequence: CDR1 SQVTM, CDR2 ANQGSEA. This CDR3 spans 12 amino acids. J was trimmed by 2 bases and V by 6 bases; bases with no gene match: 2. The CDR3 DNA reads TGCAGCGTGACAGGGGGGACCTACGAGCAGTACTTC. Protein product: CSVTGGTYEQYF.

This clonotype is a singleton in its sample. The chain couples TRBV7-9 to TRBJ2-5, with a weak D call TRBD1 (6 bases). Germline V CDR1 and CDR2: SEHNR, FQNEAQ (reference sequence). V was cut by 7 bases and J by 1 base, with 19 bases left in between. The CDR3 consists of 16 residues. The CDR3 loop reads CASNLYLGQSQETQYF. DNA for the CDR3: TGTGCCAGCAACCTATACCTAGGACAGTCCCAAGAGACCCAGTACTTC.

This clonotype was counted only a few times. The chain combines TRBV9 with TRBJ2-5, with D tentatively TRBD1 or TRBD2 (5 bases each). CDR1 is SGDLS and CDR2 is YYNGEE in the germline V gene. Trimming stripped 0 bases from V and 5 bases from J, with 11 bases between. This CDR3 comprises 14 residues. In nucleotides, the CDR3 is TGTGCCAGCAGCGTAGGTCCGGGGACGGAGACCCAGTACTTC. Translation: CASSVGPGTETQYF.

In this sample, this clonotype turned up a few times. V is TRBV28 and J is TRBJ1-4; a weak D match, TRBD1 (5 bases). The CDR3 length is 13 residues. CDR1 and CDR2 (germline): MDHEN, SYDVKM. Trimming pared 7 bases from V and 3 bases from J, leaving 9 bases between. CDR3 sequence reads: CASTGGPNEKLFF. CDR3 DNA sequence: TGTGCCAGCACCGGGGGACCTAATGAAAAACTGTTTTTT. The entire variable domain, with the rest obtained from reference TRBV28 and TRBJ1-4, is as follows: DVKVTQSSRYLVKRTGEKVFLECVQDMDHENMFWYRQDPGLGLRLIYFSYDVKMKEKGDIPEGYSVSREKKERFSLILESASTNQTSMYLCASTGGPNEKLFFGSGTQLSVL.

The chain links TRBV5-1 to TRBJ1-4; possibly TRBD1 for D (6 bases). V was cut by 3 bases and J by 8 bases, with 14 bases left in between. The CDR3 length is 14 residues. The germline CDR1 and CDR2 sequences are SGHRS and YFSETQ. CDR3 bases: TGCGCCAGCAGCTCCCCGGGGGCGCGAGAAAAACTGTTTTTT. Its translation: CASSSPGAREKLFF.

This clonotype was recorded at least ten times. The genes are TRBV20-1 and TRBJ1-6; maybe TRBD1 (5 bases). There are 13 residues in the CDR3. CDR1 and CDR2 from the germline V gene are DFQATT and SNEGSKA (reference sequence). Trimming took off 8 bases at V and 8 bases at J, with 16 bases between the two ends. Here the CDR3 DNA reads TGCAGTACCCGTCCTGGGGCTTATTCACCCCTCCACTTT. It encodes CSTRPGAYSPLHF.

This clonotype was seen a handful of times. This chain uses TRBV20-1 with TRBJ2-1; D call uncertain. V lost 5 bases to trimming and J lost 8 bases, with 22 bases between them. The CDR3 is 15 residues long. CDR1 is DFQATT and CDR2 is SNEGSKA in the germline V gene (reference sequence). This CDR3 is CSADRQEPRSDEQFF. The CDR3 nucleotides are TGCAGTGCTGACCGCCAGGAACCCAGGTCCGATGAGCAGTTCTTC.

The V gene is TRBV3-1, the J gene TRBJ2-5, with a tentative D call TRBD1 (5 bases). The germline V gene encodes CDR1 LGHDT and CDR2 YNNKEL (reference sequence). The CDR3 is 14 residues long. V lost 2 bases to trimming and J lost 4 bases, with 11 bases between them. CDR3 region: CASSQFWGRETQYF. For the CDR3, the DNA is TGTGCCAGCAGCCAATTTTGGGGCCGAGAGACCCAGTACTTC.

This clonotype has just a few counts. The chain is built from TRBV28 and TRBJ2-2, with unresolved D. V was trimmed by 7 bases and J by 3 bases, leaving 3 bases between them. CDR3 length equals 11 residues. CDR1 is MDHEN, CDR2 SYDVKM, per germline. Here the CDR3 reads CASTHTGELFF. CDR3 sequence (DNA): TGTGCCAGCACCCACACCGGGGAGCTGTTTTTT.

This clonotype was counted a few times. The rearrangement links TRBV6-1 to TRBJ2-5; the D call may be TRBD1 or TRBD2 (5 bases each). The ends were cut back, 3 bases at V and 3 bases at J, with 14 bases in the middle. The CDR3 covers 15 residues. The V gene's germline CDR1 is MNHNS and CDR2 SASEGT. The CDR3 region is CASSDSGTEEETQYF. The CDR3 bases are TGTGCCAGCAGTGATTCTGGGACGGAAGAAGAGACCCAGTACTTC.

Note on this clonotype: The junction departs from germline at one end; a sequencing error may be responsible. The chain employs TRBV7-6 and TRBJ1-6; a weak D match, TRBD1 (5 bases). Germline loops: CDR1 SGHVS, CDR2 FNYEAQ. The CDR3 runs 16 residues. The CDR3 protein is CAGRTGGSSYNSPLHF. CDR3 nucleotide sequence: TGTGCCGGCAGAACCGGGGGATCCTCCTATAATTCACCCCTCCACTTT.

This clonotype occurred a few times. The chain is built from TRBV11-2 and TRBJ2-2, with 7 bases lining up with TRBD2. CDR3 length equals 16 residues. J gave up 0 bases and V 4 bases, and 5 bases lay outside the gene matches. From germline, CDR1 is SGHAT and CDR2 FQNNGV. The CDR3 sequence: CASSWEGSANTGELFF. The CDR3 nucleotides are TGTGCCAGCAGCTGGGAGGGAAGCGCGAACACCGGGGAGCTGTTTTTT.

In this sample, this clonotype turned up many times. DNA for the CDR3: TGTGCCAGTAACGACAGGGTGGCGTACAATGAGCAGTTCTTC. This codes for CASNDRVAYNEQFF. The chain joins TRBV19 to TRBJ2-1; 7 bases are a match to TRBD1. In germline, CDR1 is LNHDA, CDR2 SQIVND (reference sequence). CDR3 length equals 14 residues. With V trimmed by 7 bases and J by 4 bases, 7 bases remained unmatched.

This clonotype came up a few times. In nucleotides, the CDR3 is TGTGCCAGCAGCTTGTCGCGAGGGCCCCAGCATTTT. This sequence encodes CASSLSRGPQHF. This chain links TRBV5-6 with TRBJ1-5; the D is unclear. Germline CDR1 and CDR2: SGHDT and YYEEEE. V was trimmed by 1 base and J by 9 bases, leaving 8 bases between them. This CDR3 region has 12 residues. The entire variable domain, with the rest obtained from reference TRBV5-6 and TRBJ1-5, is as follows: DAGVTQSPTHLIKTRGQQVTLRCSPKSGHDTVSWYQQALGQGPQFIFQYYEEEERQRGNFPDRFSGHQFPNYSSELNVNALLLGDSALYLCASSLSRGPQHFGDGTRLSIL.

The J gene is TRBJ2-1, the V gene TRBV10-3; D gene unclear. The CDR3 loop spans 12 amino acids. Germline assignment: CDR1 ENHRY and CDR2 SYGVKD. Trimming pared 0 bases from V and 3 bases from J, leaving 0 bases between. CDR3: CAISESYNEQFF. CDR3 in DNA: TGTGCCATCAGTGAGTCCTACAATGAGCAGTTCTTC.